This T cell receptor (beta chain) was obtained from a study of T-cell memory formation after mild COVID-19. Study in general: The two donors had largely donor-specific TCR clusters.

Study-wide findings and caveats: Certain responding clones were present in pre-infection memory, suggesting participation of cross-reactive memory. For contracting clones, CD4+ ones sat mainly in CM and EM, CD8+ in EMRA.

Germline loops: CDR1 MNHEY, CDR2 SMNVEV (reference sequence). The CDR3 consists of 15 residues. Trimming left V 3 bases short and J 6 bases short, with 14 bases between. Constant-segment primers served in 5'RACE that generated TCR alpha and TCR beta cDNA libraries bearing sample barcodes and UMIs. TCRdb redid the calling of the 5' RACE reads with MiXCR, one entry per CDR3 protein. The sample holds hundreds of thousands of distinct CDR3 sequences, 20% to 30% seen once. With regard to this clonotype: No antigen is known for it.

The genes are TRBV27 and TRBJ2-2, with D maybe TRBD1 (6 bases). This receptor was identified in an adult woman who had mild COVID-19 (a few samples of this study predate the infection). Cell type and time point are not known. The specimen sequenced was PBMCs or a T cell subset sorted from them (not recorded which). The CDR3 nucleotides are TGTGCCAGCAGTTTGGGTAGGGGGAGATCCGGGGAGCTGTTTTTT. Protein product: CASSLGRGRSGELFF.